Listed here is a single T cell receptor beta chain. The data derive from a study of cytomegalovirus exposure and HLA in healthy donors. Study-level information: A data release that came early held 75 million to 85 million unique TCRs from HLA-typed donors.

The PCR ran on 60 Vbeta and 13 Jbeta primers. TCRdb's copy holds only in-frame clones and misses some; the assay was immunoSEQ multiplex PCR. The profile shows 80,000 to 95,000 clones, nearly 80% of them singletons. Germline V gene lookup returns CDR1 MDHEN and CDR2 SYDVKM. The CDR3 is made up of 15 amino acids. Germline trimming cut 5 bases from V and 5 bases from J; bases unmatched to any gene: 9. The genes are TRBV28 and TRBJ1-1; 9 nucleotides align to TRBD1. The sequencing sample was made of PBMCs. The TCR sequence derives from a female donor in good health and CMV-seronegative. CDR3 protein: CASSLPPTGGTEAFF. The CDR3 DNA follows: TGTGCCAGCAGTCTCCCCCCGACAGGGGGGACTGAAGCTTTCTTT.